Listed below are T cell receptor beta chains from one sample, sequenced in a study of early T cells in non-severe SARS-CoV-2 infection. TCRdb passed the 5' RACE reads through MiXCR, listing each CDR3 protein once. This table has approximately 39,000 distinct CDR3 sequences, less than 7.5% appearing once. Sequenced material: whole blood, taken at baseline. These receptors all come from an adult who was a healthcare worker with PCR-confirmed SARS-CoV-2 infection or an uninfected control (not recorded which). Each CDR3 is given with its conserved first and last residue. D genes are given only for firm matches. For some rows the clone size is stated as once, few or many, or as a class when expanded; others skip it.

d_call	j_call	v_call	clone_size	cdr3_aa	cdr3_nt
-	TRBJ2-1	TRBV7-8	many	CASSLFPISNEQFF	TGTGCCAGCAGCTTATTCCCCATAAGCAATGAGCAGTTCTTC
TRBD1	TRBJ1-4	TRBV29-1	-	CSANRQGTEKLFF	TGCAGCGCCAACCGACAGGGTACTGAAAAACTGTTTTTT
-	TRBJ1-1	TRBV30	many	CAWSVITEAFF	TGTGCCTGGAGTGTTATCACTGAAGCTTTCTTT
-	TRBJ1-5	TRBV28	many	CASSLAGRNNQPQHF	TGTGCCAGCAGCCTAGCGGGACGGAACAATCAGCCCCAGCATTTT
-	TRBJ1-6	TRBV20-1	few	CSARRPGHGYSPLHF	TGCAGTGCTAGACGCCCGGGACACGGCTATTCACCCCTCCACTTT
TRBD1	TRBJ1-4	TRBV7-9	few	CASSPGQGSNEKLFF	TGTGCCAGCAGCCCGGGACAGGGATCGAATGAAAAACTGTTTTTT
-	TRBJ2-1	TRBV20-1	many	CSARELARLSNEQFF	TGCAGTGCTAGAGAGCTGGCACGACTAAGCAATGAGCAGTTCTTC
-	TRBJ2-1	TRBV5-4	many	CATHKPDYNEQFF	TGTGCCACCCACAAGCCCGACTACAATGAGCAGTTCTTC
-	TRBJ2-7	TRBV19	many	CASSHTGLGYEQYF	TGTGCCAGTAGTCATACAGGGCTGGGGTACGAGCAGTACTTC
-	TRBJ2-6	TRBV24-1	many	CATSEPGANVLTF	TGTGCCACCAGTGAACCTGGGGCCAACGTCCTGACTTTC
-	TRBJ2-7	TRBV5-8	-	CASSLAYEQYF	TGTGCCAGCAGCTTGGCCTACGAGCAGTACTTC
TRBD2	TRBJ2-3	TRBV7-3	few	CASSLGSSGGNTQYF	TGTGCCAGCAGCTTAGGTTCTAGCGGGGGGAATACGCAGTATTTT
TRBD2	TRBJ2-1	TRBV7-2	few	CASSKPGTSFNEQFF	TGTGCCAGCAGCAAACCCGGGACTAGTTTCAATGAGCAGTTCTTC
-	TRBJ2-3	TRBV7-2	few	CASSLLTDTQYF	TGTGCCAGCAGCCTCCTCACAGATACGCAGTATTTT
TRBD1	TRBJ2-5	TRBV11-2	many	CASSPRTGGYQETQYF	TGTGCCAGCAGCCCACGGACAGGGGGCTATCAAGAGACCCAGTACTTC
TRBD1	TRBJ1-5	TRBV24-1	many	CATSTGQNTRPQHF	TGTGCCACCAGCACGGGACAGAATACACGTCCCCAGCATTTT
TRBD1	TRBJ1-2	TRBV28	many	CASGNRDSLIF	TGTGCCAGCGGGAACCGGGACAGCCTCATCTTC
-	TRBJ1-1	TRBV30	many	CAWSVRSAGRVDTEAFF	TGTGCCTGGAGTGTACGGTCGGCGGGAAGGGTCGACACTGAAGCTTTCTTT
-	TRBJ2-7	TRBV28	-	CASSLGGRPYEQYF	TGTGCCAGCAGTCTAGGGGGAAGGCCCTACGAGCAGTACTTC
-	TRBJ2-5	TRBV12-3/TRBV12-4	many	CASSLVLGNHQETQYF	TGTGCCAGCAGTTTAGTGTTGGGGAACCACCAAGAGACCCAGTACTTC
-	TRBJ1-5	TRBV7-9	-	CASSLSTGYQPQHF	TGTGCCAGCAGCTTATCTACAGGGTATCAGCCCCAGCATTTT
TRBD1	TRBJ1-5	TRBV4-2	-	CASSQSGQGPQPQHF	TGTGCCAGCAGCCAAAGCGGACAGGGGCCACAGCCCCAGCATTTT
TRBD2	TRBJ2-1	TRBV5-1	many	CATKREGDEQFF	TGCGCCACCAAGCGGGAGGGGGATGAGCAGTTCTTC
TRBD2	TRBJ2-2	TRBV5-6	few	CASSGNSGYTNTGELFF	TGTGCCAGCAGCGGGAATAGCGGGTATACGAACACCGGGGAGCTGTTTTTT
-	TRBJ2-4	TRBV28	many	CASGLRRSKGNIQYF	TGTGCCAGCGGCCTCCGACGTTCGAAGGGCAACATTCAGTACTTC
TRBD2	TRBJ2-1	TRBV10-3	many	CAISESLGRETYEQFF	TGTGCCATCAGTGAGTCCCTGGGGCGGGAGACCTATGAGCAGTTCTTC
-	TRBJ2-3	TRBV2	few	CASNGLYTDTQYF	TGTGCCAGCAATGGACTCTACACAGATACGCAGTATTTT
-	TRBJ1-3	TRBV12-3/TRBV12-4	-	CASSRGNTIYF	TGTGCCAGCAGTCGGGGCAACACCATATATTTT
-	TRBJ2-6	TRBV11-2	-	CASRGFSSGANVLTF	TGTGCCAGCAGAGGGTTTAGCTCTGGGGCCAACGTCCTGACTTTC
-	TRBJ1-3	TRBV3-1	few	CASSPEVSGNTIYF	TGTGCCAGCAGCCCCGAGGTGTCTGGAAACACCATATATTTT
-	TRBJ1-5	TRBV4-2	many	CASSQEQDSNQPQHF	TGTGCCAGCAGCCAAGAACAGGACAGCAATCAGCCCCAGCATTTT
-	TRBJ2-5	TRBV28	many	CASTEGGKQETQYF	TGTGCCAGCACGGAGGGCGGGAAGCAAGAGACCCAGTACTTC
-	TRBJ2-5	TRBV11-2	many	CASSPQGLPKETQYF	TGTGCCAGCAGCCCACAGGGACTACCTAAAGAGACCCAGTACTTC
TRBD2	TRBJ2-1	TRBV27	-	CASSPGLGGYNEQFF	TGTGCCAGCAGTCCCGGACTAGGCGGATACAATGAGCAGTTCTTC
TRBD1	TRBJ2-4	TRBV7-8	few	CASSYGTGTGNIQYF	TGTGCCAGCAGCTACGGAACCGGGACAGGAAACATTCAGTACTTC
-	TRBJ1-3	TRBV12-3/TRBV12-4	-	CASSFRIRSGSGNTIYF	TGTGCCAGCAGCTTCCGAATCAGGAGTGGCTCTGGAAACACCATATATTTT
-	TRBJ2-2	TRBV24-1	-	CATSVAAGELFF	TGTGCCACCAGTGTAGCCGCCGGGGAGCTGTTTTTT
TRBD1	TRBJ1-4	TRBV7-9	-	CASSLRDRANEKLFF	TGTGCCAGCAGCTTGAGGGACAGGGCTAATGAAAAACTGTTTTTT
-	TRBJ2-2	TRBV3-1	many	CASNLYPGGDGELFF	TGTGCCAGCAACCTTTATCCGGGTGGTGATGGGGAGCTGTTTTTT
-	TRBJ1-2	TRBV2	many	CASSVQVYYGYTF	TGTGCCAGCAGTGTTCAGGTTTACTATGGCTACACCTTC
-	TRBJ2-2	TRBV5-5	many	CASTGLSIGTTGELFF	TGTGCCAGCACGGGGTTATCCATCGGAACTACCGGGGAGCTGTTTTTT
-	TRBJ2-7	TRBV19	few	CASRGDTSYEQYF	TGTGCCAGTAGAGGGGACACCTCCTACGAGCAGTACTTC
TRBD1	TRBJ1-5	TRBV30	few	CAWQGAGRQPQHF	TGTGCCTGGCAGGGGGCCGGTCGACAGCCCCAGCATTTT
-	TRBJ2-3	TRBV6-5	few	CASSYSTGRGEDTQYF	TGTGCCAGCAGTTACTCCACTGGGAGAGGGGAGGATACGCAGTATTTT
TRBD2	TRBJ2-1	TRBV5-1	many	CASSLSTSGSTGEQFF	TGCGCCAGCAGCCTCTCGACTAGCGGGAGTACGGGTGAGCAGTTCTTC
-	TRBJ2-6	TRBV28	-	CASREQGSGANVLTF	TGTGCCAGCAGGGAACAGGGCTCTGGGGCCAACGTCCTGACTTTC
-	TRBJ2-1	TRBV27	-	CASSVLAQGSYNEQFF	TGTGCCAGCAGTGTCCTTGCCCAGGGATCCTACAATGAGCAGTTCTTC
-	TRBJ1-1	TRBV29-1	-	CSVDKGTMDTEAFF	TGCAGCGTTGATAAGGGGACCATGGACACTGAAGCTTTCTTT
-	TRBJ1-2	TRBV28	few	CASSLAGGYGYTF	TGTGCCAGCAGTTTAGCGGGGGGCTATGGCTACACCTTC
-	TRBJ2-5	TRBV11-2	few	CASSSGPGGETQYF	TGTGCCAGCAGCTCAGGACCGGGCGGAGAGACCCAGTACTTC
-	TRBJ1-6	TRBV10-2	few	CASSESWGAGNSPLHF	TGCGCCAGCAGTGAGTCCTGGGGGGCCGGTAATTCACCCCTCCACTTT
TRBD2	TRBJ2-1	TRBV12-5	-	CASGYGNGLVGNEQFF	TGTGCTAGTGGTTATGGGAACGGACTAGTGGGGAATGAGCAGTTCTTC
-	TRBJ1-6	TRBV5-1	-	CASSLRQGYSPLHF	TGCGCCAGCAGCTTGAGGCAGGGCTATTCACCCCTCCACTTT
-	TRBJ1-4	TRBV19	-	CASSSGTPNEKLFF	TGTGCCAGTAGTAGCGGGACACCAAATGAAAAACTGTTTTTT
-	TRBJ2-2	TRBV9	many	CASSVFSTGELFF	TGTGCCAGCAGCGTTTTCAGCACCGGGGAGCTGTTTTTT
-	TRBJ2-1	TRBV20-1	few	CSATQKTGRYNEQFF	TGCAGTGCTACTCAAAAGACAGGACGATACAATGAGCAGTTCTTC
-	TRBJ2-6	TRBV18	-	CASSPIRDGISGANVLTF	TGTGCCAGCTCACCTATACGAGACGGGATCTCTGGGGCCAACGTCCTGACTTTC
TRBD2	TRBJ2-2	TRBV6-4	-	CASSDAGGETGELFF	TGTGCCAGCAGTGACGCGGGAGGGGAAACCGGGGAGCTGTTTTTT
-	TRBJ2-7	TRBV4-1	few	CASSQDRNSGYEQYF	TGCGCCAGCAGCCAAGATAGGAATAGCGGCTACGAGCAGTACTTC